A selection of T cell receptor beta chains follows, all from one sample in a study of early T cells in non-severe SARS-CoV-2 infection. TCRdb ran MiXCR on the 5' RACE reads and lists one entry per CDR3 protein. The sample lists some 40,000 distinct CDR3 sequences, just under 4% occurring once. The sample consisted of whole blood. The receptors here all came from an adult who was a healthcare worker with PCR-confirmed SARS-CoV-2 infection or an uninfected control (not recorded which). The CDR3 runs from the conserved cysteine through the conserved F or W. D genes are given only for firm matches. Rows give clone size only sometimes, using once, few, many, or a class for an expanded clone.

V gene	clone size	J gene	D gene	CDR3 protein	CDR3 DNA
TRBV20-1	many	TRBJ2-3	.	CSARGWESTDTQYF	TGCAGTGCTAGGGGCTGGGAAAGCACAGATACGCAGTATTTT
TRBV4-1	many	TRBJ2-5	.	CASSQDPGGTQETQYF	TGCGCCAGCAGCCAAGATCCCGGAGGGACCCAAGAGACCCAGTACTTC
TRBV4-3	many	TRBJ2-3	.	CASSQSGGTDTQYF	TGCGCCAGCAGCCAGTCCGGGGGTACAGATACGCAGTATTTT
TRBV12-3/TRBV12-4	.	TRBJ1-1	.	CASRHNTEAFF	TGTGCCAGCAGACATAACACTGAAGCTTTCTTT
TRBV5-5	many	TRBJ2-1	TRBD2	CASSSTRLAGGLDEQFF	TGTGCCAGCAGCTCAACAAGACTAGCGGGAGGCTTGGATGAGCAGTTCTTC
TRBV9	many	TRBJ2-1	TRBD2	CASSVVGGRATYNEQFF	TGTGCCAGCAGCGTAGTTGGCGGGAGGGCCACATACAATGAGCAGTTCTTC
TRBV11-2	many	TRBJ2-1	.	CASSFSFNEQFF	TGTGCCAGCAGCTTTAGCTTCAATGAGCAGTTCTTC
TRBV12-3/TRBV12-4	.	TRBJ2-3	TRBD2	CASSFQGTSGSTDTQYF	TGTGCCAGCAGTTTCCAGGGGACTAGCGGGAGCACAGATACGCAGTATTTT
TRBV18	many	TRBJ2-1	TRBD1	CASSGSDRVLEQFF	TGTGCCAGCTCAGGCTCGGACAGGGTTCTTGAGCAGTTCTTC
TRBV20-1	few	TRBJ2-5	TRBD1	CSASRQGVQETQYF	TGCAGTGCTAGCCGACAGGGGGTTCAAGAGACCCAGTACTTC
TRBV10-3	many	TRBJ1-3	.	CAIMDDSGNTIYF	TGTGCCATCATGGATGATTCTGGAAACACCATATATTTT
TRBV3-1	few	TRBJ2-3	TRBD2	CASSPGTSGTQDTQYF	TGTGCCAGCAGCCCCGGGACTAGCGGGACTCAAGATACGCAGTATTTT
TRBV29-1	.	TRBJ2-7	.	CSVERIRAGEQYF	TGCAGCGTTGAAAGGATCAGGGCTGGCGAGCAGTACTTC
TRBV16	many	TRBJ2-1	TRBD1	CASSQDRGLQFF	TGTGCCAGCAGCCAAGACAGGGGTCTGCAGTTCTTC
TRBV19	many	TRBJ2-6	.	CASSVGAGANVLTF	TGTGCCAGTAGCGTCGGTGCTGGGGCCAACGTCCTGACTTTC